This T cell receptor (beta chain) was identified during a study of T cell changes during pregnancy in multiple sclerosis (dated by TCRdb to between 2017 and 2020). Regarding the research as a whole: Changes in the T cell repertoire over the course of pregnancy were examined in this study in women with multiple sclerosis.

Trimming costs V 5 bases and J 4 bases, and their ends lie 13 bases apart. The CDR3 holds 15 amino acids from the cysteine to the phenylalanine. The retained sequence is limited to the CDR3, 45 bases, with the frame set at the first base. Reading the germline V gene gives CDR1 SGHRS and CDR2 YFSETQ. Details on this clone: This receptor's antigen is unknown. The input lacks base qualities; no much larger clone sits a single base away.

The method was the immunoSEQ multiplex PCR assay. Entries here come from immuneACCESS through TCRdb and include only in-frame sequences with V and J called. Some clones fail to appear in such tables; in the studies checked, an unresolved V gene covers under half of the shortfall, and the cause of the remainder is unknown. In this sample the table shows fewer than 140,000 clones, about 90% of which occur a single time. 1.6% of the sample is held by the ten biggest clonotypes. The specimen was peripheral blood, collected before pregnancy. The rearranged segments are TRBV5-1 and TRBJ1-6; the D segment cannot be called with confidence. The source is a female donor with multiple sclerosis, enrolled in a pregnancy study. The DNA sequence reads TGCGCCAGCAGACCCCCAGGCGCGTATAATTCACCCCTCCACTTT. It translates as CASRPPGAYNSPLHF.